This entry lists 3 T cell receptor beta chains sequenced from one sample in a study of CD8+ T cells in alopecia areata. As the sequencing template, cDNA was produced by extracting RNA and reverse transcribing it. Repertoires were generated with immunoSEQ multiplex PCR, while TCRdb's copy carries only in-frame clones and drops some. The sample lists over 120,000 clones, about 59% occurring once. Treatment here: oral pan-JAK inhibitor, 5-10 mg twice daily. This specimen consisted of CD8+ T cells sorted from blood, obtained at week 4, from a patient treated with tofacitinib. The receptors shown here come from a human donor with alopecia areata.

The V gene is TRBV11-2, the J gene TRBJ1-1; D uncertain. The CDR3 has 13 residues. The V gene lost 3 bases and the J gene lost 5 bases, with 10 bases spanning the gap. The germline V gene has CDR1 SGHAT and CDR2 FQNNGV. The CDR3 loop is CASSFEGLTEAFF. The CDR3 DNA is TGTGCCAGCAGCTTTGAGGGCTTGACTGAAGCTTTCTTT.

V usage is TRBV4-1 and J usage is TRBJ1-1; tentative D call: TRBD1 (5 bases). The ends were cut back, 4 bases at V and 1 base at J, with 16 bases in the middle. CDR1 MGHRA and CDR2 YSYEKL come from the germline V gene. The CDR3 has 16 amino acids. The CDR3 is CASSLEFGQKNTEAFF. The CDR3 bases are TGCGCCAGCAGCCTCGAATTCGGACAAAAGAACACTGAAGCTTTCTTT.

This chain uses TRBV27 with TRBJ2-1; 10 bases fit TRBD2. CDR1 and CDR2 from the germline V gene are MNHEY and SMNVEV (reference sequence). Trimming took 10 bases from V and 4 from J; bases not matched to a gene: 7. The CDR3 is made up of 14 amino acids. In DNA form, the CDR3 reads TGTGCCACCCAGGGACTAGCGAGTTACAATGAGCAGTTCTTC. This sequence encodes CATQGLASYNEQFF.